These T cell receptor beta chains were read from a single sample in a study of blood T cell repertoires in COVID-19. Here immunoSEQ multiplex PCR was the method, and the copy in TCRdb shows in-frame clones only, minus some. The table has tens of thousands of clones, around 88% seen once. Sequenced: peripheral blood. The receptors originated from a woman aged 60-75 years with COVID-19, enrolled during active disease. Both conserved end residues are part of each CDR3. A D gene is named only where the DNA matches it firmly. Expanded clones are given a class, and other clones once, few, many or no size at all.

clone_size: NA
j_call: TRBJ2-2
v_call: TRBV4-1
d_call: NA
cdr3_aa: CASSFPLGPTGELFF

clone_size: NA
j_call: TRBJ1-2
v_call: TRBV6-1
d_call: NA
cdr3_aa: CVGRWAGGYTF

clone_size: NA
j_call: TRBJ2-5
v_call: TRBV3-1/TRBV3-2
d_call: TRBD1
cdr3_aa: CASSQQGAETQYF

clone_size: few
j_call: TRBJ1-2
v_call: TRBV7-3
d_call: NA
cdr3_aa: CASSSGSPAGRGQDYGYTF

clone_size: NA
j_call: TRBJ2-5
v_call: TRBV4-3
d_call: NA
cdr3_aa: CASSQDAFSDRTQYF

clone_size: NA
j_call: TRBJ2-1
v_call: TRBV2
d_call: TRBD2
cdr3_aa: CASSEVASGGGEQFF

clone_size: once
j_call: TRBJ1-2
v_call: TRBV5-1
d_call: NA
cdr3_aa: CASSLGQLNYGYTF

clone_size: NA
j_call: TRBJ2-5
v_call: TRBV2
d_call: TRBD2
cdr3_aa: CASRETSGGLRFQETQYF

clone_size: NA
j_call: TRBJ2-5
v_call: TRBV30
d_call: TRBD2
cdr3_aa: CAWSGGGQETQYF

clone_size: NA
j_call: TRBJ2-2
v_call: TRBV9
d_call: NA
cdr3_aa: CASSVEAEHGTGELFF

clone_size: NA
j_call: TRBJ2-3
v_call: TRBV2
d_call: TRBD2
cdr3_aa: CAGQRGSDTQYF

clone_size: NA
j_call: TRBJ2-5
v_call: TRBV5-1
d_call: TRBD2
cdr3_aa: CASSFSLFLAGEETQYF

clone_size: NA
j_call: TRBJ1-3
v_call: TRBV7-2
d_call: NA
cdr3_aa: CASSLAFAGAALGSGNTIYF

clone_size: NA
j_call: TRBJ1-2
v_call: TRBV28
d_call: TRBD1
cdr3_aa: CASSLTGDGYTF

clone_size: NA
j_call: TRBJ2-1
v_call: TRBV11-2
d_call: TRBD2
cdr3_aa: CASTGLAGGWLDEQFF

clone_size: NA
j_call: TRBJ2-5
v_call: TRBV27
d_call: TRBD2
cdr3_aa: CASSLFGTSGGALRQETQYF

clone_size: NA
j_call: TRBJ2-5
v_call: TRBV4-3
d_call: NA
cdr3_aa: CASSQGLGGRETQYF

clone_size: NA
j_call: TRBJ2-3
v_call: TRBV20-1
d_call: TRBD2
cdr3_aa: CSATSGVTQYF

clone_size: NA
j_call: TRBJ1-1
v_call: TRBV28
d_call: TRBD1
cdr3_aa: CASSLGTGPNTEAFF

clone_size: NA
j_call: TRBJ2-5
v_call: TRBV4-1
d_call: TRBD1
cdr3_aa: CASSPGQGISETQYF

clone_size: NA
j_call: TRBJ2-3
v_call: TRBV24-1
d_call: NA
cdr3_aa: CATSDVDDSGTDTQYF

clone_size: NA
j_call: TRBJ2-2
v_call: TRBV30
d_call: NA
cdr3_aa: CAWSHRAAGELFF

clone_size: NA
j_call: TRBJ1-5
v_call: TRBV20-1
d_call: NA
cdr3_aa: CSASRGFGNQPQHF

clone_size: NA
j_call: TRBJ2-5
v_call: TRBV7-8
d_call: TRBD2
cdr3_aa: CASSLTWGGEETQYF

clone_size: NA
j_call: TRBJ1-1
v_call: TRBV5-1
d_call: TRBD1
cdr3_aa: CASSLRTGGTEAFF

clone_size: NA
j_call: TRBJ1-2
v_call: TRBV7-9
d_call: TRBD1
cdr3_aa: CASSSYRGTTSRGYTF

clone_size: NA
j_call: TRBJ2-2
v_call: TRBV2
d_call: TRBD1
cdr3_aa: CASRPGQGYTGELFF

clone_size: NA
j_call: TRBJ2-4
v_call: TRBV7-2
d_call: TRBD2
cdr3_aa: CASSSPGLPGVQYF

clone_size: NA
j_call: TRBJ2-5
v_call: TRBV6-2/TRBV6-3
d_call: NA
cdr3_aa: CASSYAEVFQETQYF

clone_size: NA
j_call: TRBJ2-5
v_call: TRBV10-2
d_call: NA
cdr3_aa: CASSDPRGTSETQYF

clone_size: NA
j_call: TRBJ1-3
v_call: TRBV3-1/TRBV3-2
d_call: NA
cdr3_aa: CASSQWEGSGNTIYF

clone_size: NA
j_call: TRBJ1-4
v_call: TRBV9
d_call: NA
cdr3_aa: CASTAGVENEKLFF

clone_size: NA
j_call: TRBJ2-7
v_call: TRBV18
d_call: NA
cdr3_aa: CASSPGARGYEQYF

clone_size: NA
j_call: TRBJ1-3
v_call: TRBV30
d_call: NA
cdr3_aa: CALQFGFSGYLGNTIYF

clone_size: NA
j_call: TRBJ2-5
v_call: TRBV6-2/TRBV6-3
d_call: TRBD1
cdr3_aa: CASSYGQGRTQYF

clone_size: NA
j_call: TRBJ2-3
v_call: TRBV7-3
d_call: NA
cdr3_aa: CASRSPGSRRTDTQYF

clone_size: NA
j_call: TRBJ1-4
v_call: TRBV5-5
d_call: TRBD1
cdr3_aa: CASSTRDSPSKWGFF

clone_size: NA
j_call: TRBJ1-2
v_call: TRBV10-3
d_call: TRBD1
cdr3_aa: CAISRQGYNYGYTF

clone_size: NA
j_call: TRBJ1-1
v_call: TRBV19
d_call: NA
cdr3_aa: CASSIVARNTEAFF

clone_size: NA
j_call: TRBJ1-2
v_call: TRBV5-1
d_call: NA
cdr3_aa: CASSLGLESAGYTF

clone_size: NA
j_call: TRBJ2-1
v_call: TRBV7-2
d_call: NA
cdr3_aa: CASSPTYGNEQFF

clone_size: NA
j_call: TRBJ2-5
v_call: TRBV5-1
d_call: NA
cdr3_aa: CASRMQGMVETQYF

clone_size: once
j_call: TRBJ2-6
v_call: TRBV30
d_call: NA
cdr3_aa: CAWGTGSSGANVLTF

clone_size: NA
j_call: TRBJ1-2
v_call: TRBV6-4
d_call: NA
cdr3_aa: CASTPMSRIQGWGRYGYTF

clone_size: NA
j_call: TRBJ1-6
v_call: TRBV4-2
d_call: NA
cdr3_aa: CASSQDRASPLHF

clone_size: NA
j_call: TRBJ2-1
v_call: TRBV7-2
d_call: NA
cdr3_aa: CASSLGSSPYNEQFF

clone_size: NA
j_call: TRBJ1-2
v_call: TRBV11-2
d_call: TRBD1
cdr3_aa: CASSLDGGRGPSNYGYTF

clone_size: NA
j_call: TRBJ2-7
v_call: TRBV18
d_call: TRBD1
cdr3_aa: CASSPQDRGRGEQYF

clone_size: NA
j_call: TRBJ1-2
v_call: TRBV20-1
d_call: NA
cdr3_aa: CNPGDYGYTF

clone_size: NA
j_call: TRBJ1-2
v_call: TRBV28
d_call: NA
cdr3_aa: CASSLWTDTNYGYTF

clone_size: few
j_call: TRBJ1-1
v_call: TRBV29-1
d_call: TRBD1
cdr3_aa: CSTAGQVNSVDTEAFF

clone_size: NA
j_call: TRBJ1-2
v_call: TRBV5-1
d_call: TRBD1
cdr3_aa: CASSVGTAGTNYGYTF

clone_size: few
j_call: TRBJ1-2
v_call: TRBV6-1
d_call: TRBD1
cdr3_aa: CASSEVRQGNYGYTF